These 30 T cell receptor beta chains were all obtained from the same sample, sequenced in a study of early T cells in non-severe SARS-CoV-2 infection. TCRdb reanalysed the 5' RACE reads using MiXCR and keeps one entry per CDR3 protein. The sample yields tens of thousands of distinct CDR3 sequences, over 5% seen once. The sequenced material came from whole blood. The origin of the receptors is an adult who was a healthcare worker with PCR-confirmed SARS-CoV-2 infection or an uninfected control (not recorded which).

This clonotype was seen a few times. The genes are TRBV2 and TRBJ2-5; D gene uncertain. Germline assignment: CDR1 SNHLY and CDR2 FYNNEI. The CDR3 length is 12 residues. Between the trimmed V and J ends, which lost 10 bases and 5 bases, there was a span of 14 bases. The CDR3 DNA reads TGTGCCACATTGACCGGCGGCGAGACCCAGTACTTC. This gives the protein CATLTGGETQYF.

This clonotype was recorded at least ten times. The chain couples TRBV7-9 to TRBJ2-3; TRBD1 is a possible D gene (5 bases). Germline-derived CDR1 and CDR2 are SEHNR and FQNEAQ (reference sequence). The CDR3 totals 16 residues. Trimming pared 5 bases from V and 0 bases from J, leaving 15 bases between. This chain's CDR3 is CASSRLSGHSTDTQYF. The CDR3, as DNA: TGTGCCAGCAGCCGCTTATCAGGGCATAGCACAGATACGCAGTATTTT. Looking up the rest from reference TRBV7-9 and TRBJ2-3 gives the full variable domain: DTGVSQNPRHKITKRGQNVTFRCDPISEHNRLYWYRQTLGQGPEFLTYFQNEAQLEKSRLLSDRFSAERPKGSFSTLEIQRTEQGDSAMYLCASSRLSGHSTDTQYFGPGTRLTVL.

This clonotype was observed at least ten times. The rearrangement uses TRBV7-3 and TRBJ2-1, with D perhaps being TRBD1 or TRBD2 (5 bases each). The germline gives CDR1 SGHTA, CDR2 FQGTGA. The CDR3 consists of 16 residues. V lost 5 bases and J lost 10, with 24 bases in between. The CDR3 DNA reads as TGTGCCAGCAGCCCCCGGCCCGGGACCCAAGCAAGGGAGCAGTTCTTC. Translated, it gives CASSPRPGTQAREQFF.

A few counts support this clonotype. The chain has TRBV7-3 and TRBJ1-1; D is perhaps TRBD1 (5 bases). The V gene's germline CDR1 is SGHTA and CDR2 FQGTGA. V was trimmed by 5 bases and J by 1 base, leaving 17 bases between them. The CDR3 extends over 16 amino acids. The CDR3 reads CASSPKGAWGNTEAFF. CDR3 nucleotide sequence: TGTGCCAGCAGCCCGAAAGGGGCGTGGGGGAACACTGAAGCTTTCTTT. Full variable domain (remainder filled in from reference TRBV7-3 and TRBJ1-1): GAGVSQTPSNKVTEKGKYVELRCDPISGHTALYWYRQSLGQGPEFLIYFQGTGAADDSGLPNDRFFAVRPEGSVSTLKIQRTERGDSAVYLCASSPKGAWGNTEAFFGQGTRLTVV.

The rearrangement joins TRBV6-1 to TRBJ2-2, with 7 bases that match TRBD2. In germline, CDR1 is MNHNS, CDR2 SASEGT. CDR3 length equals 18 residues. Germline trimming cut 2 bases from V and 2 bases from J; bases unmatched to any gene: 11. The CDR3 is CASSEKPSGNPNTGELFF. Written as DNA, the CDR3 is TGTGCCAGCAGTGAAAAGCCTAGCGGCAACCCTAACACCGGGGAGCTGTTTTTT.

This clonotype turned up a few times. The CDR3 loop is CASSFSGTSETQYF. In DNA form, the CDR3 reads TGTGCCAGCAGTTTTTCCGGGACATCAGAGACCCAGTACTTC. This chain joins TRBV6-2 or TRBV6-3 and TRBJ2-5, with a possible D match to TRBD1 (6 bases). The CDR3 is 14 amino acids. Germline loops: CDR1 MNHEY, CDR2 SVGEGT. The V and J ends lost 4 bases and 4 bases respectively, with 13 bases between them.

The J gene is TRBJ2-7, the V gene TRBV27, with D tentatively TRBD1 (5 bases). This CDR3 has 12 amino acids. Looked up from germline, CDR1 is MNHEY and CDR2 is SMNVEV (reference sequence). The V and J ends lost 7 bases and 6 bases respectively, with 13 bases between them. The CDR3 is CASTGASVEQYF. For the CDR3, the DNA is TGTGCCAGCACTGGGGCGTCGGTCGAGCAGTACTTC.

This clonotype was seen repeatedly, ten times or more. The CDR3 DNA sequence: TGTGCCACCAGCAGACGAGGGGGGGATAATTCACCCCTCCACTTT. Encoded protein: CATSRRGGDNSPLHF. The V call is TRBV15, the J call TRBJ1-6; TRBD1 might be the D (6 bases). CDR1 and CDR2 (germline): LNHNV, YYDKDF (reference sequence). Trimming pared 2 bases from V and 5 bases from J, leaving 10 bases between. The CDR3 covers 15 residues.

This clonotype was found many times. This rearrangement joins TRBV4-1 to TRBJ2-1; 7 bases match TRBD2. Trimming at V came to 3 bases and at J to 7 bases, leaving 6 bases not matched to a gene. Germline-derived CDR1 and CDR2 are MGHRA and YSYEKL. This CDR3 comprises 14 residues. The CDR3 nucleotides are TGCGCCAGCAGCCAGGTGACTAGCCGTAATGAGCAGTTCTTC. Protein: CASSQVTSRNEQFF.

This clonotype has a count of ten or more. The gene calls are TRBV7-9 and TRBJ2-2; D call uncertain. This CDR3 region has 16 residues. CDR1 is SEHNR and CDR2 is FQNEAQ in the germline V gene (reference sequence). The ends were cut back, 4 bases at V and 1 base at J, with 13 bases in the middle. CDR3 loop: CASSSFWVRNTGELFF. The CDR3 coding sequence is TGTGCCAGCAGCTCCTTCTGGGTCAGGAACACCGGGGAGCTGTTTTTT. Full variable domain (missing parts from reference TRBV7-9 and TRBJ2-2): DTGVSQNPRHKITKRGQNVTFRCDPISEHNRLYWYRQTLGQGPEFLTYFQNEAQLEKSRLLSDRFSAERPKGSFSTLEIQRTEQGDSAMYLCASSSFWVRNTGELFFGEGSRLTVL.

This clonotype has at least ten counts. V and J are TRBV27 and TRBJ2-3; TRBD1 aligns across 9 bases. With 10 bases clipped from V and 6 bases from J, the junction kept 11 bases outside the gene matches. The CDR3 spans 14 residues. Germline V gene sequence: CDR1 MNHEY, CDR2 SMNVEV (reference sequence). The CDR3 protein is CATNPRTGVDTQYF. The CDR3 region has the DNA TGTGCCACCAACCCCAGGACAGGGGTGGATACGCAGTATTTT.

This clonotype was recorded at least ten times. This sequence joins TRBV3-1 and TRBJ1-3; possible D gene TRBD1, 6 bases. From germline, CDR1 is LGHDT and CDR2 YNNKEL (reference sequence). The CDR3 sequence is 17 residues long. The germline V and J ends were trimmed by 4 bases and 0 bases, with 16 bases remaining between them. The CDR3 bases are TGTGCCAGCAGCCGACTAGGACAGTCCCTCTCTGGAAACACCATATATTTT. Amino acid sequence: CASSRLGQSLSGNTIYF.

This chain uses TRBV5-4 with TRBJ2-3; D possibly uses TRBD1 or TRBD2 (5 bases each). In germline, CDR1 is SGHNT, CDR2 YYREEE (reference sequence). CDR3 length equals 15 residues. Trimming removed 4 bases from V and 2 bases from J, with 14 bases in between. In DNA, the CDR3 is TGTGCCAGCAGCCCCAGGGAGCGATTCACAGATACGCAGTATTTT. Residues: CASSPRERFTDTQYF. Full variable domain (remainder filled in from reference TRBV5-4 and TRBJ2-3): ETGVTQSPTHLIKTRGQQVTLRCSSQSGHNTVSWYQQALGQGPQFIFQYYREEENGRGNFPPRFSGLQFPNYSSELNVNALELDDSALYLCASSPRERFTDTQYFGPGTRLTVL.

This clonotype was detected ten times or more. An end of the junction does not agree with germline; a read error may underlie this. J is TRBJ1-4 and V is TRBV6-1; TRBD1 agrees at 7 bases. From germline, CDR1 is MNHNS and CDR2 SASEGT. The CDR3 runs to 14 residues. CDR3 in DNA: TGTGCGAGCAATGCGGACAGGAGCCTTGAAAAACTGTTTTTT. Amino acid sequence: CASNADRSLEKLFF.

At least ten counts were recorded for this clonotype. The chain recombines TRBV20-1 with TRBJ2-7; D is undetermined. Trimming took 0 bases from V and 3 from J, leaving 12 bases between them. Germline assignment: CDR1 DFQATT and CDR2 SNEGSKA (reference sequence). The CDR3 loop spans 14 amino acids. The chain's CDR3 is CSARDPVRSYEQYF. The CDR3 coding sequence is TGCAGTGCTAGAGATCCCGTGCGGAGCTACGAGCAGTACTTC.

The rearrangement uses TRBV19 and TRBJ2-2; D is ambiguous. The CDR3 spans 15 residues. Per the germline V gene, CDR1 is LNHDA and CDR2 is SQIVND (reference sequence). The V end was cut by 6 bases, the J end by 2 bases, with 13 bases between. CDR3 residues: CASSERRANTGELFF. In DNA form, the CDR3 reads TGTGCCAGTAGCGAACGGAGAGCCAACACCGGGGAGCTGTTTTTT.

This clonotype was recorded many times. Germline is not matched at one junction end, which may reflect a read error. V is TRBV7-7 and J is TRBJ2-1, with TRBD2 identical over 10 bases. CDR1 is SSHAT, CDR2 FNYEAQ, per germline (reference sequence). The CDR3 spans 15 residues. This CDR3 reads CASSLGLAAHNEQFF. CDR3 bases: TGTGCTAGCAGCTTAGGACTAGCGGCCCACAATGAGCAGTTCTTC. The variable domain in full, completed from reference TRBV7-7 and TRBJ2-1, reads GAGVSQSPRYKVTKRGQDVTLRCDPISSHATLYWYQQALGQGPEFLTYFNYEAQPDKSGLPSDRFSAERPEGSISTLTIQRTEQRDSAMYRCASSLGLAAHNEQFFGPGTRLTVL.

At least ten counts were recorded for this clonotype. V gene TRBV7-6 combines with J gene TRBJ1-1; D is ambiguous. Trimming took off 5 bases at V and 6 bases at J, with 28 bases between the two ends. Germline V gives CDR1 SGHVS, CDR2 FNYEAQ. The CDR3 has 18 amino acids. CDR3 sequence: CASSIRRGESSTTPEAFF. Written as DNA, the CDR3 is TGTGCCAGCAGCATACGACGTGGTGAGTCGTCCACAACACCTGAAGCTTTCTTT.

J is TRBJ1-3 and V is TRBV5-4, with 7 bases that match TRBD1. From germline, CDR1 is SGHNT and CDR2 YYREEE (reference sequence). The J segment lost 8 bases and the V segment lost 5 bases, leaving 16 bases of the junction unmatched. The CDR3 runs to 16 residues. The CDR3, as DNA: TGTGCCAGCAGAGACCGAAGGGGGCCGGGTCGAGACACCATATATTTT. Translation gives CASRDRRGPGRDTIYF. The full variable domain, rest sourced from reference TRBV5-4 and TRBJ1-3, is ETGVTQSPTHLIKTRGQQVTLRCSSQSGHNTVSWYQQALGQGPQFIFQYYREEENGRGNFPPRFSGLQFPNYSSELNVNALELDDSALYLCASRDRRGPGRDTIYFGEGSWLTVV.

This clonotype was detected many times. The chain is built from TRBV2 and TRBJ2-3; D perhaps matches TRBD2 (6 bases). The CDR3 consists of 17 residues. In germline, CDR1 is SNHLY, CDR2 FYNNEI. Trimming stripped 6 bases from V and 4 bases from J, with 23 bases between. The CDR3 spells CASSQAERGSGADTQYF. The CDR3 coding sequence is TGTGCCAGCAGCCAGGCGGAGCGAGGTAGCGGAGCAGATACGCAGTATTTT.

This clonotype was detected a few times. This sequence joins TRBV7-2 and TRBJ2-2; no clear D gene. Germline loops: CDR1 SGHTA, CDR2 FQGNSA. This CDR3 has 13 residues. Deletions cut 3 bases from V and 2 bases from J, with 4 bases between. The CDR3 coding sequence is TGTGCCAGCAGCTTCGTCAACACCGGGGAGCTGTTTTTT. Its protein product is CASSFVNTGELFF.

There are many counts of this clonotype. This chain connects TRBV6-1 to TRBJ1-5; D is possibly TRBD1 (6 bases). Germline V gives CDR1 MNHNS, CDR2 SASEGT. V was shortened by 5 bases and J by 1 base, with 12 bases between the two germline ends. This CDR3 is 15 amino acids long. The CDR3: CASSRDNGSNQPQHF. Here the CDR3 DNA reads TGTGCCAGCAGTCGGGACAACGGGAGCAATCAGCCCCAGCATTTT.

This chain connects TRBV4-3 to TRBJ1-3; no clear D gene. The ends were cut back, 0 bases at V and 11 bases at J, with 11 bases in the middle. CDR1 LGHNA and CDR2 YSLEER come from the germline V gene. CDR3 length: 13 residues. The CDR3 sequence is CASSQEQWSAIYF. The DNA for the CDR3 is TGCGCCAGCAGCCAAGAGCAGTGGTCCGCCATATATTTT.

Many counts were recorded for this clonotype. The chain joins TRBV6-6 to TRBJ1-1; no firm D call. Between the trimmed V and J ends, which lost 8 bases and 4 bases, there was a span of 11 bases. The germline CDR1 and CDR2 sequences are MNHNY and SVGAGI (reference sequence). This CDR3 spans 12 amino acids. The CDR3, as DNA: TGTGCCAGCTATACACGGGGCACTGAAGCTTTCTTT. Amino acids: CASYTRGTEAFF.

Many counts were recorded for this clonotype. The chain couples TRBV4-1 to TRBJ2-1, with 8 bases lining up with TRBD2. The junction had 12 bases not matched to a gene; V was cut back by 2 bases and J by 3 bases. Germline V CDR1 and CDR2: MGHRA, YSYEKL. The CDR3 spans 18 residues. The CDR3 is CASSQRAAGGLGYNEQFF. DNA of the CDR3: TGCGCCAGCAGCCAACGGGCCGCGGGGGGCTTGGGCTACAATGAGCAGTTCTTC.

The chain has TRBV2 and TRBJ2-2; the D gene could be TRBD1 or TRBD2 (5 bases each). From germline, CDR1 is SNHLY and CDR2 FYNNEI. Trimming stripped 4 bases from V and 5 bases from J, with 14 bases between. The CDR3 length is 15 residues. The CDR3 here is CASSGEGPVTGELFF. The CDR3 region has the DNA TGTGCCAGCAGTGGCGAGGGACCCGTAACCGGGGAGCTGTTTTTT.

This clonotype has a count of ten or more. The chain employs TRBV18 and TRBJ2-6, with TRBD2 identical over 7 bases. The CDR3 length is 19 residues. Germline CDR1 and CDR2: KGHSH and LQKENI. The V gene end was trimmed by 1 base and the J gene end by 0 bases; junction bases not matched to a gene: 9. CDR3 residues: CASSPLALAEISGANVLTF. The CDR3 DNA sequence: TGTGCCAGCTCACCACTGGCTCTAGCGGAAATCTCTGGGGCCAACGTCCTGACTTTC.

Ten or more counts support this clonotype. The chain links TRBV18 to TRBJ1-3; TRBD1 matches at 9 bases. V shed 3 bases, J shed 6 bases, and the junction held 6 bases outside the gene matches. From germline, CDR1 is KGHSH and CDR2 LQKENI. CDR3 length equals 15 residues. CDR3 loop: CASSPRDRETNTIYF. The CDR3 DNA follows: TGTGCCAGCTCACCGCGGGACAGGGAAACAAACACCATATATTTT.

This clonotype appeared many times. The rearrangement links TRBV6-5 to TRBJ2-7; the match to TRBD1 covers 8 bases. The germline gives CDR1 MNHEY, CDR2 SVGAGI. The CDR3 has 16 amino acids. Unmatched junction bases numbered 9, after V lost 2 bases and J lost 3 bases. CDR3 sequence: CASSYLSRGQVYEQYF. CDR3 in DNA: TGTGCCAGCAGTTACCTCTCCAGGGGGCAGGTCTACGAGCAGTACTTC.

This clonotype was counted at least ten times. This chain uses TRBV12-3 or TRBV12-4 with TRBJ2-1; 12 bases map to TRBD2. This CDR3 is built from 17 residues. V was pared by 2 bases and J by 8 bases, with 10 bases of the junction left unmatched. The CDR3 loop reads CASSLWLAGGSGHEQFF. DNA of the CDR3: TGTGCCAGCAGTTTATGGCTAGCGGGAGGGTCTGGGCATGAGCAGTTCTTC.